This T cell receptor (beta chain) was recovered during a study of blood T cell repertoires in COVID-19. In the study overall: COVID-19 samples collected from the United States, Italy and Spain covered acute and convalescent phases. Sample material is recorded as cDNA or gDNA derived from T cells, B-cell-depleted T cells, or PBMCs.

V lost 4 bases to trimming and J lost 9 bases; unmatched junction nucleotides: 3. Germline lookup yields CDR1 SGHDT and CDR2 YYEEEE. The CDR3 consists of 13 residues. This clone was seen repeatedly, ten times or more. The authors' processing: From reference gene primer amplification, estimates of nucleated cell counts were derived. Produced via immunoSEQ multiplex PCR; TCRdb's table is partial and in-frame only. D and trimming come from the DNA, and the V and J calls and clone size come from that table. Here the sample spans about 160,000 clones, around 80% being singletons. This TCR came from a woman of 80 years or more with acute or convalescent COVID-19. The sample comprised peripheral blood. The chain joins TRBV5-6 to TRBJ2-1; 11 bases are shared with TRBD2. The CDR3 DNA reads TGTGCCAGCAGCACTAGCGGGGGCGGTGAGCAGTTCTTC. It is translated as CASSTSGGGEQFF.